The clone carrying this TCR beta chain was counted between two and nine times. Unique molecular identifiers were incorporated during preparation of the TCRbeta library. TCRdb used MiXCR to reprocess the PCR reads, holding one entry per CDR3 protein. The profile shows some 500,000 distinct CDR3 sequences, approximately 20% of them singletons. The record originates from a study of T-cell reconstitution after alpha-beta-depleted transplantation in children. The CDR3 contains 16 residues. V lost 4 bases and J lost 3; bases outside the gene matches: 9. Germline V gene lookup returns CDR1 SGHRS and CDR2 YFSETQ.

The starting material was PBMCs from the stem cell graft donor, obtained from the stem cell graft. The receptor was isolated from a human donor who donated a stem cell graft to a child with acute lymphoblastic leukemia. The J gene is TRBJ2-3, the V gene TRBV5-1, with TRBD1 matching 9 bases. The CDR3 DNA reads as TGCGCCAGCAGCCCGGGGACAGGGTGGGAGACAGATACGCAGTATTTT. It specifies CASSPGTGWETDTQYF.